The 30 T cell receptor beta chains given below trace back to one sample, sequenced in a study of CD8+ T cells in alopecia areata. Isolated RNA was reverse transcribed into cDNA used as the sequencing template. Generated by immunoSEQ multiplex PCR, the TCRdb table keeps only in-frame clones and is missing some. The data hold 150,000 to 200,000 clones, with less than 80% observed a single time. Material: CD8+ T cells sorted from blood, obtained at week 0. The receptors here all came from a human donor with alopecia areata.

The rearrangement joins TRBV27 to TRBJ2-4; tentative D call: TRBD2 (5 bases). Trimming removed 3 bases from V and 2 bases from J, with 11 bases in between. The V gene's germline CDR1 is MNHEY and CDR2 SMNVEV (reference sequence). The CDR3 has 15 amino acids. The CDR3 region is CASSLSGSSKNIQYF. The CDR3 DNA sequence: TGTGCCAGCAGTTTGAGCGGATCGTCCAAAAACATTCAGTACTTC.

This clone showed up just once. V and J are TRBV10-1 and TRBJ1-1, with a possible D match to TRBD1 (6 bases). CDR3 length: 16 residues. Germline V lookup: CDR1 WNHNN, CDR2 SYGVQD (reference sequence). The V and J ends lost 0 bases and 0 bases respectively, with 11 bases between them. The CDR3 nucleotides read TGCGCCAGCAGTGAGTCCGTAGGGGGTATGAACACTGAAGCTTTCTTT. Translation: CASSESVGGMNTEAFF.

This chain links TRBV29-1 with TRBJ1-1; D call uncertain. The CDR3 sequence is 12 residues long. V lost 7 bases and J 1 base, leaving 10 bases between the germline ends. Germline V gene data show CDR1 as SQVTM and CDR2 as ANQGSEA. The CDR3 region has the DNA TGCAGCGCACTTGGAGGGAACACTGAAGCTTTCTTT. It codes for CSALGGNTEAFF.

This clone was observed a few times. This chain links TRBV27 with TRBJ1-2; 8 bases map to TRBD1. The V gene's germline CDR1 is MNHEY and CDR2 SMNVEV (reference sequence). The CDR3 runs 13 residues. The ends lost 6 bases at V and 5 bases at J; junction bases unmatched: 5. CDR3 sequence: CASRSGQEYGYTF. The CDR3 DNA follows: TGTGCCAGCAGATCGGGACAGGAATATGGCTACACCTTC.

V gene TRBV13 combines with J gene TRBJ2-7; D possibly corresponds to TRBD1 (5 bases). The CDR3 is 14 residues long. V lost 4 bases to trimming and J lost 4 bases, with 14 bases between them. Germline values: CDR1 PRHDT, CDR2 FYEKMQ (reference sequence). The DNA of the CDR3 is TGTGCCAGCAGCTCCCCCCTGGGGCGTTACGAGCAGTACTTC. Its protein product is CASSSPLGRYEQYF.

The V call is TRBV29-1, the J call TRBJ2-1, with TRBD2 identical over 7 bases. The ends lost 6 bases at V and 7 bases at J; junction bases unmatched: 9. This CDR3 is 13 amino acids long. Germline CDR1 reads SQVTM; CDR2 reads ANQGSEA. The CDR3 DNA sequence: TGCAGCGTACCTCGGGGGGTGAATAATGAGCAGTTCTTC. It encodes CSVPRGVNNEQFF.

The rearrangement uses TRBV27 and TRBJ1-5; D not resolved. Looked up from germline, CDR1 is MNHEY and CDR2 is SMNVEV (reference sequence). This CDR3 contains 19 residues. V lost 6 bases and J lost 3, with 27 bases in between. In DNA form, the CDR3 reads TGTGCCAGCAGCGCGACGAATACGCCTGTGGTCACAACCAATCAGCCCCAGCATTTT. Its translation is CASSATNTPVVTTNQPQHF.

J is TRBJ2-7 and V is TRBV18; D uncertain. The CDR3 consists of 15 residues. V shed 2 bases and J shed 2 bases, with 13 bases lying between them. CDR1 is KGHSH, CDR2 LQKENI, per germline. CDR3: CASSPGYSAPYEQYF. The DNA for the CDR3 is TGTGCCAGCTCACCAGGGTACAGCGCACCCTACGAGCAGTACTTC.

The V call is TRBV5-1, the J call TRBJ1-1; a weak D match, TRBD1 (5 bases). This CDR3 has 13 amino acids. The germline V gene encodes CDR1 SGHRS and CDR2 YFSETQ. V lost 1 base and J lost 6, with 10 bases in between. The CDR3 loop is CASSLQGYAEAFF. The CDR3 DNA follows: TGCGCCAGCAGCTTGCAGGGTTACGCTGAAGCTTTCTTT. The whole variable domain, remainder taken from reference TRBV5-1 and TRBJ1-1, is KAGVTQTPRYLIKTRGQQVTLSCSPISGHRSVSWYQQTPGQGLQFLFEYFSETQRNKGNFPGRFSGRQFSNSRSEMNVSTLELGDSALYLCASSLQGYAEAFFGQGTRLTVV.

The chain couples TRBV6-6 to TRBJ2-7; D is unresolved. The CDR3 contains 14 residues. The V end lost 1 base, the J end lost 3 bases, and 10 bases lay between the germline ends. In germline, CDR1 is MNHNY, CDR2 SVGAGI (reference sequence). The CDR3 DNA reads as TGTGCCAGCAGTTACTTGGACGGCCTCTACGAGCAGTACTTC. It encodes CASSYLDGLYEQYF.

The V gene is TRBV12-5, the J gene TRBJ2-7, with D hard to call. Trimming removed 8 bases from V and 2 bases from J, with 10 bases in between. CDR1 and CDR2 from the germline V gene are LGHNT and FRNRAP. This CDR3 comprises 12 residues. CDR3 sequence (DNA): TGTGCTAGTACCCTTGGAGCCTACGAGCAGTACTTC. The encoded protein is CASTLGAYEQYF.

The chain couples TRBV9 to TRBJ2-6; D is unclear. Trimming left V 0 bases short and J 4 bases short, with 5 bases between. This CDR3 is 14 amino acids long. Germline CDR1 is SGDLS and CDR2 is YYNGEE. The CDR3, as DNA: TGTGCCAGCAGCGTAGACCGCGGGGCCAACGTCCTGACTTTC. Translating it yields CASSVDRGANVLTF.

This clone has only a few counts. This chain links TRBV29-1 with TRBJ1-2; the D is unclear. Germline CDR1 is SQVTM and CDR2 is ANQGSEA. The length of the CDR3 is 10 residues. Trimming took off 4 bases at V and 3 bases at J, with 3 bases between the two ends. The CDR3 loop is CSVGHYGYTF. The CDR3 DNA follows: TGCAGCGTTGGGCACTATGGCTACACCTTC.

The rearrangement joins TRBV29-1 to TRBJ2-2, with D possibly TRBD1 on 6 matching bases. This CDR3 is built from 15 residues. With 3 bases removed from V and 6 bases from J, the gap between germline ends came to 17 bases. Germline assignment: CDR1 SQVTM and CDR2 ANQGSEA. The CDR3 region is CSVEWGRGRAGELFF. The CDR3 DNA reads as TGCAGCGTTGAGTGGGGCAGGGGAAGGGCCGGGGAGCTGTTTTTT.

The V gene is TRBV4-1, the J gene TRBJ1-1; D uncertain. This CDR3 is 16 amino acids long. V was shortened by 2 bases and J by 0 bases, with 13 bases between the two germline ends. Looked up from germline, CDR1 is MGHRA and CDR2 is YSYEKL. DNA for the CDR3: TGCGCCAGCAGCCAACCCATGGCGGCCATGAACACTGAAGCTTTCTTT. Its translation: CASSQPMAAMNTEAFF.

The V and J genes are TRBV29-1 and TRBJ1-1; perhaps TRBD1 as D (5 bases). CDR3 length: 13 amino acids. V lost 1 base, J lost 3 bases, and 9 bases lay in between. CDR1 and CDR2 (germline): SQVTM, ANQGSEA. CDR3: CSVEGRGYTEAFF. CDR3 nucleotides: TGCAGCGTTGAAGGTAGGGGTTACACTGAAGCTTTCTTT.

The chain employs TRBV6-1 and TRBJ2-2; 9 bases line up with TRBD1. The germline gives CDR1 MNHNS, CDR2 SASEGT. The V segment lost 4 bases and the J segment 3 bases; nucleotides outside the gene matches: 6. The CDR3 contains 16 residues. The CDR3 sequence: CASSGDRGGYTGELFF. CDR3 sequence (DNA): TGTGCCAGCAGTGGAGACAGGGGGGGATACACCGGGGAGCTGTTTTTT.

The rearrangement links TRBV6-5 to TRBJ1-3; D call uncertain. The length of the CDR3 is 14 residues. V was cut by 0 bases and J by 2 bases, with 5 bases left in between. CDR1 and CDR2 from the germline V gene are MNHEY and SVGAGI. The DNA of the CDR3 is TGTGCCAGCAGTTACTCGGGGACTGGAAACACCATATATTTT. This sequence encodes CASSYSGTGNTIYF.

The J gene is TRBJ1-2, the V gene TRBV29-1, with a weak D call TRBD1 (5 bases). From germline, CDR1 is SQVTM and CDR2 ANQGSEA. This CDR3 is built from 13 residues. V was pared by 3 bases and J by 8 bases, with 16 bases between. The CDR3 region has the DNA TGCAGCGTTGAGAGACCCGGGACGGAGGGCTACACCTTC. Its translation is CSVERPGTEGYTF.

The rearrangement joins TRBV13 to TRBJ1-6; TRBD1 agrees at 7 bases. This CDR3 is 15 amino acids long. The V gene end was trimmed by 10 bases and the J gene end by 8 bases; junction bases not matched to a gene: 14. The germline V gene encodes CDR1 PRHDT and CDR2 FYEKMQ (reference sequence). The CDR3 loop is CATRGAGPEDSPLHF. DNA of the CDR3: TGTGCCACCAGGGGGGCAGGCCCTGAGGATTCACCCCTCCACTTT.

This clone appeared a few times. The chain carries TRBV7-9 and TRBJ2-7, with D perhaps matching TRBD1 (6 bases). This CDR3 has 15 amino acids. The germline CDR1 and CDR2 sequences are SEHNR and FQNEAQ (reference sequence). V gave up 1 base and J gave up 3 bases, with 13 bases separating them. This CDR3 reads CASSLVQGFNYEQYF. CDR3 in DNA: TGTGCCAGCAGCTTAGTTCAGGGGTTCAACTACGAGCAGTACTTC. The variable domain in full, with the rest retrieved from reference TRBV7-9 and TRBJ2-7, is DTGVSQNPRHKITKRGQNVTFRCDPISEHNRLYWYRQTLGQGPEFLTYFQNEAQLEKSRLLSDRFSAERPKGSFSTLEIQRTEQGDSAMYLCASSLVQGFNYEQYFGPGTRLTVT.

Of note for this clone: The sample carries other DNA sequences with the same CDR3. V is TRBV7-2 and J is TRBJ2-1; D may be TRBD1 or TRBD2 (6 bases each). Germline CDR1 SGHTA, CDR2 FQGNSA. The CDR3 totals 15 residues. V lost 1 base to trimming and J lost 4 bases, with 11 bases between them. The CDR3 region has the DNA TGTGCCAGCAGCTTAGGAGGGGGGCCTTACAATGAGCAGTTCTTC. Amino acid sequence: CASSLGGGPYNEQFF.

This clone was seen a few times. The chain links TRBV15 to TRBJ1-5; no definite D call. The CDR3 has 16 amino acids. Per the germline V gene, CDR1 is LNHNV and CDR2 is YYDKDF (reference sequence). V was shortened by 1 base and J by 1 base, with 11 bases between the two germline ends. The CDR3 DNA follows: TGTGCCACCAGCAGAGGGATCGCGGGGAGCAATCAGCCCCAGCATTTT. Protein sequence: CATSRGIAGSNQPQHF.

The chain combines TRBV6-1 with TRBJ1-1; D gene ambiguous. The germline CDR1 and CDR2 sequences are MNHNS and SASEGT. Trimming pared 7 bases from V and 6 bases from J, leaving 6 bases between. The CDR3 has 10 amino acids. In DNA form, the CDR3 reads TGTGCCAGCACGGACTCTGAAGCTTTCTTT. As protein: CASTDSEAFF.

This clone showed up just a few times. V and J are TRBV27 and TRBJ2-1, with 7 bases fitting TRBD2. CDR1 MNHEY and CDR2 SMNVEV come from the germline V gene (reference sequence). The length of the CDR3 is 15 residues. Trimming took 5 bases from V and 9 from J; bases not matched to a gene: 13. CDR3 in DNA: TGTGCCAGCAGTCCTCGGGGCCATGGGGGGGTTGAGCAGTTCTTC. It specifies CASSPRGHGGVEQFF.

The chain links TRBV4-1 to TRBJ1-2; tentative D call: TRBD1 (6 bases). This CDR3 comprises 14 residues. CDR1 is MGHRA and CDR2 is YSYEKL in the germline V gene. V shed 0 bases and J shed 3 bases, with 8 bases lying between them. As DNA, the CDR3 is TGCGCCAGCAGCCAAGAGGCAGGGGACTATGGCTACACCTTC. It encodes CASSQEAGDYGYTF.

This clone showed up just a few times. The chain links TRBV4-1 to TRBJ1-1; D perhaps matches TRBD1 (5 bases). Trimming cost V 3 bases and J 7 bases, with 15 bases left between them. The CDR3 is 14 amino acids. Germline-derived CDR1 and CDR2 are MGHRA and YSYEKL. CDR3 nucleotides: TGCGCCAGCAGCCACCTCCGGGACCCCTTTGAAGCTTTCTTT. Translation gives CASSHLRDPFEAFF.

The chain joins TRBV7-9 to TRBJ2-4; D perhaps matches TRBD2 (6 bases). CDR3 length: 15 residues. Per the germline V gene, CDR1 is SEHNR and CDR2 is FQNEAQ (reference sequence). The V and J ends lost 4 bases and 8 bases respectively, with 18 bases between them. The CDR3 DNA follows: TGTGCCAGCAGCTCCCCCGACTCTGGCGGGGACATTCAGTACTTC. Translated: CASSSPDSGGDIQYF.

There are many counts of this clone. J is TRBJ2-6 and V is TRBV7-8; D is unresolved. The CDR3 consists of 12 residues. V lost 6 bases and J lost 2, with 2 bases in between. CDR1 SGHVS and CDR2 FQNEAQ come from the germline V gene. The CDR3 reads CASSPGANVLTF. The CDR3, as DNA: TGTGCCAGCAGTCCTGGGGCCAACGTCCTGACTTTC.

The V gene is TRBV5-1, the J gene TRBJ2-7; D is unresolved. V shed 2 bases and J shed 0 bases, with 6 bases lying between them. Germline V gene lookup returns CDR1 SGHRS and CDR2 YFSETQ. The CDR3 spans 13 residues. The CDR3 is CASSFAASYEQYF. CDR3 in DNA: TGCGCCAGCAGCTTCGCAGCCTCCTACGAGCAGTACTTC.